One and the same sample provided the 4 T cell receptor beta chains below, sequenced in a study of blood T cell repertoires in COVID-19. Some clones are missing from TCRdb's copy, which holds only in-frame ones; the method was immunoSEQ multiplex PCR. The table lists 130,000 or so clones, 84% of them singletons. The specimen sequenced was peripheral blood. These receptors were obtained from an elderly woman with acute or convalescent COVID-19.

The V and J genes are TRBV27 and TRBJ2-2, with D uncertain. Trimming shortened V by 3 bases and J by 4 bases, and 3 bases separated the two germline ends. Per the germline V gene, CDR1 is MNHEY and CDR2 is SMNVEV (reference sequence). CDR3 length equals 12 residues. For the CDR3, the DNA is TGTGCCAGCAGTTTTCGCACCGGGGAGCTGTTTTTT. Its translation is CASSFRTGELFF.

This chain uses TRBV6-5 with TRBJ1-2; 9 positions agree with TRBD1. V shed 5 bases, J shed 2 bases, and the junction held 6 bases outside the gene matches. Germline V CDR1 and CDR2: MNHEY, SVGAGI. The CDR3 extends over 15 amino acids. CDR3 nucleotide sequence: TGTGCCAGCAGTCTCTCGGGACAGGGAAACTATGGCTACACCTTC. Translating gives CASSLSGQGNYGYTF.

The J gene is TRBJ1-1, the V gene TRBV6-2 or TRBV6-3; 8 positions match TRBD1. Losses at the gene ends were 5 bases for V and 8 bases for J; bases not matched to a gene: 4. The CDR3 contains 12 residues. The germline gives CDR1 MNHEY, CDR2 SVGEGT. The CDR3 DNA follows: TGTGCCAGCAGTCGACAGGGGCGGGAAGCTTTCTTT. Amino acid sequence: CASSRQGREAFF.

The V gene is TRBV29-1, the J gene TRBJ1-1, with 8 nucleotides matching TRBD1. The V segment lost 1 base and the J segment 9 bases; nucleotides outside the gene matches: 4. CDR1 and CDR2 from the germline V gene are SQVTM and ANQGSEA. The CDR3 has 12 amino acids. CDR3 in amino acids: CSVEVGTGKAFF. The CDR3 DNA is TGCAGCGTTGAAGTGGGGACAGGAAAAGCTTTCTTT.